The sequence of this T cell receptor (beta chain) was determined in a study of T cells in severe cutaneous drug reactions. Study-wide findings and caveats: One public TCRbeta CDR3 appeared in all seven blister samples, averaging around 14%.

In terms of frequency, this clonotype is medium-sized. Antigen unknown. TCR subtype-specific primers in iRepertoire multiplex PCR prepared libraries for bulk and single-cell sequencing. TCRdb derives one entry per CDR3 protein from the multiplex PCR reads, leaving out DNA. Found here are more than 20,000 distinct CDR3 sequences; the top ten clones hold under 8.5%. The CDR3 is 16 amino acids. Germline V lookup: CDR1 KGHSH, CDR2 LQKENI. Carbamazepine had induced Stevens-Johnson syndrome or toxic epidermal necrolysis in the sequenced donors. This chain joins TRBV18 and TRBJ2-1; there is no DNA to check the TCRdb D call of TRBD2. Sequences were obtained from PBMCs. This TCR was recovered from a human donor with toxic epidermal necrolysis, a severe cutaneous drug reaction. The CDR3 is CASSPERLARNNEQFF.